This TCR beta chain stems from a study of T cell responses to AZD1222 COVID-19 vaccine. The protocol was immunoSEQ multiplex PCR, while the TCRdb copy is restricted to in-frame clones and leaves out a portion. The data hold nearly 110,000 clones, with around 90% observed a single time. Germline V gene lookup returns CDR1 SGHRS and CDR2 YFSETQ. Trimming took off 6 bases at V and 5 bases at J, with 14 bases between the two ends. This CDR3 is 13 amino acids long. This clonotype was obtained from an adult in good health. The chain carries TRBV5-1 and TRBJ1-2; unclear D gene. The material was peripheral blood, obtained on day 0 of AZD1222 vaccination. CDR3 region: CASKKEWDYGYTF. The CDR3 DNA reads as TGCGCCAGCAAAAAGGAGTGGGATTATGGCTACACCTTC.